The clone carrying this TCR beta chain showed up just a few times. Its matching antigen is unknown. The CDR3 spans 13 residues. V shed 3 bases and J shed 0 bases, with 5 bases lying between them. The data derive from a study of CD8 T cells in ankylosing spondylitis. Whole-study results and caveats: Existing reports had already noted some motif variants in reactive arthritis synovial fluid and blood. Disease-linked clones reportedly showed significant enrichment in matched ankylosing spondylitis synovial fluid. It appeared that ankylosing spondylitis blood was characterized by a TCR beta motif of several highly homologous variants.

Quantitative molecular-barcoded 5'-RACE generated the TCR beta libraries. Via MiXCR, TCRdb re-called the 5' RACE reads, giving one row per CDR3 protein. Among 350,000 or so distinct CDR3 sequences listed, roughly 14% were seen once. The TCR comes from a male donor with ankylosing spondylitis or in good health (not recorded which). The chain couples TRBV12-3 or TRBV12-4 to TRBJ2-5; D is undetermined. What was sequenced was blood, either unsorted or a sorted T cell fraction (not recorded which). This CDR3 is CASSLHHQETQYF. In DNA, the CDR3 is TGTGCCAGCAGTTTGCATCACCAAGAGACCCAGTACTTC.